The present T cell receptor beta chain was sequenced within a study of T cell responses to AZD1222 COVID-19 vaccine. Profiled with immunoSEQ multiplex PCR; TCRdb holds only in-frame clones, not every one. The sample shows roughly 99,000 clones, roughly 90% of them seen only once. Points from the study as a whole: Across spike, vaccine-associated CD4 TCRs were found, dominant at 160-218 and 743-854. Recipients of two AZD1222 doses showed rising Spike-specific TCR breadth and depth. Baseline seropositivity characterized only six AZD1222 recipients. Nearly half of the spike-specific TCRs reportedly recognize variant regions that carry no mutations.

CDR1 and CDR2 (germline): SGHRS, YFSETQ. Trimming stripped 1 base from V and 2 bases from J, with 10 bases between. CDR3 length: 14 amino acids. On this clone: No antigen is known for it.

The sample consisted of peripheral blood, taken on day 0 of AZD1222 vaccination. The TCR originated in an adult in good health. The chain carries TRBV5-1 and TRBJ2-7; weak D call: TRBD2 (5 bases). CDR3 sequence: CASSLTAGTYEQYF. DNA for the CDR3: TGCGCCAGCAGCTTGACCGCCGGGACCTACGAGCAGTACTTC.